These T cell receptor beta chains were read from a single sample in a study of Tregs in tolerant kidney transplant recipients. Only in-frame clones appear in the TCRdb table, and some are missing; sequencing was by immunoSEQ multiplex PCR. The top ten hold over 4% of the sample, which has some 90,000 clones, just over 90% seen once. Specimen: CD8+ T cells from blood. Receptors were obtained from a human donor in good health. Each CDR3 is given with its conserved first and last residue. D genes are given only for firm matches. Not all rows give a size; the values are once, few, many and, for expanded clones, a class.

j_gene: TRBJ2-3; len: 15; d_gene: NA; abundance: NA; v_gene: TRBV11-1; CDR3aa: CASSQRWGSTDTQYF; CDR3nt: TGTGCCAGCAGCCAACGTTGGGGTAGCACAGATACGCAGTATTTT
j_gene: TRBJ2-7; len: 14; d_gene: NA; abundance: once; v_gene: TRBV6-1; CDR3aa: CATEGIQGGYEQYF; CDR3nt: TGTGCCACCGAGGGCATCCAGGGTGGCTACGAGCAGTACTTC
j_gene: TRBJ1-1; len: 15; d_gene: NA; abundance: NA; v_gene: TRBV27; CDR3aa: CASSSWWTGKTEAFF; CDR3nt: TGTGCCAGCAGTTCCTGGTGGACCGGGAAAACTGAAGCTTTCTTT
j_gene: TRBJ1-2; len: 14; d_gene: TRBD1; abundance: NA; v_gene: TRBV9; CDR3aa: CASSTGQANYGYTF; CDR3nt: TGTGCCAGCAGCACGGGACAGGCTAACTATGGCTACACCTTC
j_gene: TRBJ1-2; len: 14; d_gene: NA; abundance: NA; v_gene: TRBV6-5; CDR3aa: CASSYGEGGYGYTF; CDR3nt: TGTGCCAGCAGTTACGGAGAGGGCGGTTATGGCTACACCTTC
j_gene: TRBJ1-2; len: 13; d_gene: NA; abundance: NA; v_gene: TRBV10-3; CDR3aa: CAISESQGYGYTF; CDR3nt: TGTGCCATCAGTGAGTCCCAGGGCTATGGCTACACCTTC
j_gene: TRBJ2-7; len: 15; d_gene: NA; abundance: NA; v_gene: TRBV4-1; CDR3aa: CASSQAWTATYEQYF; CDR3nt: TGCGCCAGCAGCCAAGCTTGGACAGCAACCTACGAGCAGTACTTC
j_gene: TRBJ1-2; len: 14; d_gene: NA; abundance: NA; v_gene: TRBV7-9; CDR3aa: CASSLVAENYGYTF; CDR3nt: TGTGCCAGCAGCTTAGTGGCAGAAAACTATGGCTACACCTTC
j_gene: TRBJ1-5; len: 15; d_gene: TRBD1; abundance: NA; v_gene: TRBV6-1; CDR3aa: CASSPTGGGNQPQHF; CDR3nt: TGTGCCAGCAGCCCAACAGGGGGTGGCAATCAGCCCCAGCATTTT
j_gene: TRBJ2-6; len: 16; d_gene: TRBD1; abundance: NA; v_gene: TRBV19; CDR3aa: CASSTDRGQGANVLTF; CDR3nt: TGTGCCAGTAGCACGGACAGGGGGCAAGGGGCCAACGTCCTGACTTTC
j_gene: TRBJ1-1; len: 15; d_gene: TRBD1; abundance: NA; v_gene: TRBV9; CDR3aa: CASSLRTGMNTEAFF; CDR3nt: TGTGCCAGCAGCTTGCGGACAGGGATGAACACTGAAGCTTTCTTT
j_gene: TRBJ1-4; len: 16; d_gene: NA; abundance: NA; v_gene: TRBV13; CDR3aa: CASSLGGTATNEKLFF; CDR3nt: TGTGCCAGCAGCTTAGGGGGCACAGCAACTAATGAAAAACTGTTTTTT